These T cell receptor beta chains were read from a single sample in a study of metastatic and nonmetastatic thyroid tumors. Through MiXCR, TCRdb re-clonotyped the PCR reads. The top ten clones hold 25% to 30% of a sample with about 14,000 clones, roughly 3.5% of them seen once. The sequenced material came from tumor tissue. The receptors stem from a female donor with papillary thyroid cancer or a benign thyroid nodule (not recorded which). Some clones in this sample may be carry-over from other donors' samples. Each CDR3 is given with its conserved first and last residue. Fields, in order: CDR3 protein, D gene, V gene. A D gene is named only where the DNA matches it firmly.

CDR3 protein: CASTELRGKRRDTEAFF
D gene: -
V gene: TRBV6-2/TRBV6-3

CDR3 protein: CASRGQGSYEQYF
D gene: TRBD1
V gene: TRBV6-1

CDR3 protein: CASSTYRDIGDTEAFF
D gene: -
V gene: TRBV28

CDR3 protein: CASSRPGPQYGYTF
D gene: -
V gene: TRBV11-1

CDR3 protein: CATSDLAGGEGNEQFF
D gene: TRBD1
V gene: TRBV24-1

CDR3 protein: CASSLASSGVEQYF
D gene: TRBD2
V gene: TRBV7-9

CDR3 protein: CASSLGRNTGELFF
D gene: -
V gene: TRBV6-4

CDR3 protein: CASSKLAGGYNEQFF
D gene: TRBD2
V gene: TRBV6-2/TRBV6-3

CDR3 protein: CSASAGNYGYTF
D gene: -
V gene: TRBV20-1

CDR3 protein: CASSTRTGTDNEQFF
D gene: TRBD1
V gene: TRBV27

CDR3 protein: CASSVGAGQFDSPLHF
D gene: -
V gene: TRBV9